The clone carrying this TCR beta chain appeared a few times. Antigen specificity is unknown. The authors made TCR beta libraries by quantitative 5'-RACE with molecular barcodes. TCRdb re-analysed the 5' RACE reads in MiXCR, keeping a single row per CDR3 protein. The sample comprises 700,000 to 850,000 distinct CDR3 sequences, 10% to 15% of which are singletons, and under 0.6% rests with the top ten. The source of the sample is a study of CD8 T cells in ankylosing spondylitis. Germline values: CDR1 LNHNV, CDR2 YYDKDF (reference sequence). The CDR3 sequence is 15 residues long. V lost 0 bases and J 8 bases, leaving 14 bases between the germline ends. Whole-study results and caveats: Clones tied to disease were said to be significantly enriched in matched ankylosing spondylitis synovial fluid. In ankylosing spondylitis blood, a motif of roughly 8 highly homologous TCR beta variants appeared characteristic.

The chain carries TRBV15 and TRBJ2-1, with a tentative D call TRBD1 (5 bases). The TCR was taken from a male donor with ankylosing spondylitis. The sample taken for sequencing was blood, either unsorted or a sorted T cell fraction (not recorded which). CDR3 sequence (DNA): TGTGCCACCAGCAGAGAAGGGGCCTGTCTCTATGAGCAGTTCTTC. Encoded protein: CATSREGACLYEQFF.